The 17 T cell receptor beta chains reported below all come from one sample, sequenced in a study of OX40 agonist ivuxolimab in advanced cancers. Here immunoSEQ multiplex PCR was the method, and the copy in TCRdb shows in-frame clones only, minus some. In the table there are tens of thousands of clones, around 86% of which are singletons. The source material was CD4+ or CD8+ T cells sorted from blood, sampled in a trial of the OX40 agonist ivuxolimab. The receptors derive from an adult with an advanced solid tumor such as melanoma, head and neck, liver or kidney cancer.

DNA of the CDR3: TGTGCCAGCAGTGGGGGGCCTGGAGAAAAACTGTTTTTT. It codes for CASSGGPGEKLFF. The rearrangement joins TRBV7-9 to TRBJ1-4, with a weak D call TRBD1 (6 bases). V lost 6 bases, J lost 8 bases, and 13 bases lay in between. This CDR3 comprises 13 residues. Germline assignment: CDR1 SEHNR and CDR2 FQNEAQ (reference sequence).

The gene calls are TRBV6-6 and TRBJ2-7; D may be TRBD1 (6 bases). Trimming stripped 5 bases from V and 0 bases from J, with 11 bases between. The germline V gene encodes CDR1 MNHNY and CDR2 SVGAGI (reference sequence). This CDR3 contains 14 residues. CDR3 nucleotide sequence: TGTGCCAGCAGTGGGACATACTCCTCCTACGAGCAGTACTTC. It specifies CASSGTYSSYEQYF.

The chain links TRBV4-1 to TRBJ1-5; 7 bases are a match to TRBD1. With V trimmed by 1 base and J by 6 bases, 3 bases remained unmatched. Looked up from germline, CDR1 is MGHRA and CDR2 is YSYEKL. The CDR3 contains 14 residues. The chain's CDR3 is CASSQVDRAQPQHF. CDR3 nucleotides: TGCGCCAGCAGCCAAGTTGACAGGGCTCAGCCCCAGCATTTT.

A few counts support this clone. The chain joins TRBV6-5 to TRBJ1-1; D uncertain. Germline assignment: CDR1 MNHEY and CDR2 SVGAGI. The CDR3 totals 14 residues. The ends were cut back, 2 bases at V and 1 base at J, with 8 bases in the middle. The CDR3 loop reads CASSYEIGNTEAFF. CDR3 bases: TGTGCCAGCAGTTACGAGATAGGGAACACTGAAGCTTTCTTT.

The V gene is TRBV9, the J gene TRBJ1-4; D is undetermined. The germline V and J ends were trimmed by 3 bases and 0 bases, with 6 bases remaining between them. The CDR3 has 14 amino acids. The V gene's germline CDR1 is SGDLS and CDR2 YYNGEE. The CDR3 region has the DNA TGTGCCAGCAGCGCCTTATCAACTAATGAAAAACTGTTTTTT. It codes for CASSALSTNEKLFF.

On this clone: A read error may account for a junction end that differs from germline. The chain employs TRBV5-6 and TRBJ2-5, with 7 bases lining up with TRBD1. The CDR3 is 16 residues long. The germline V gene encodes CDR1 SGHDT and CDR2 YYEEEE. CDR3 sequence (DNA): TGTACCAGCAGCCCGCCCCACAGGGGCAGATCGGAGACCCAGTACTTC. Protein: CTSSPPHRGRSETQYF.

The CDR3 protein is CASSEWRNYEQYF. In nucleotides, the CDR3 is TGTGCCAGCAGTGAGTGGCGGAACTATGAGCAGTACTTC. This chain joins TRBV6-1 and TRBJ2-7; unclear D gene. Germline CDR1 reads MNHNS; CDR2 reads SASEGT. V lost 3 bases to trimming and J lost 7 bases, with 13 bases between them. The CDR3 runs 13 residues.

The CDR3 loop is CSVENSDEQYF. The CDR3 DNA reads as TGCAGCGTTGAAAACAGTGACGAGCAGTACTTC. The J gene is TRBJ2-7, the V gene TRBV29-1; D is unclear. CDR1 and CDR2 (germline): SQVTM, ANQGSEA. With 2 bases removed from V and 5 bases from J, the gap between germline ends came to 7 bases. The CDR3 is made up of 11 amino acids.

This sequence joins TRBV28 and TRBJ1-2; 8 bases map to TRBD1. This CDR3 region has 17 residues. V was clipped by 5 bases and J by 2 bases; unmatched bases: 13. Germline V gene data show CDR1 as MDHEN and CDR2 as SYDVKM. The CDR3 nucleotides read TGTGCCAGCAGTCCCCGACCTCGGGACAGGTTCAACTATGGCTACACCTTC. Translated: CASSPRPRDRFNYGYTF.

The chain is built from TRBV25-1 and TRBJ2-7, with 8 bases fitting TRBD1. The germline CDR1 and CDR2 sequences are MGHDK and SYGVNS. The CDR3 is made up of 14 amino acids. With 2 bases clipped from V and 4 bases from J, the junction kept 4 bases outside the gene matches. The CDR3 bases are TGTGCCAGCAGTGAACAGGGGGCGCTGTACGAGCAGTACTTC. Protein sequence: CASSEQGALYEQYF.

CDR3 coding DNA: TGTGCCAGCAGGGGTGTGGTTCAGGGGGCGAAGAAGTCCTACGAGCAGTACTTC. It yields the protein CASRGVVQGAKKSYEQYF. J is TRBJ2-7 and V is TRBV28; 8 positions match TRBD1. Trimming removed 6 bases from V and 1 base from J; junction bases left unmatched: 17. Germline CDR1 is MDHEN and CDR2 is SYDVKM. This CDR3 has 18 amino acids.

The chain combines TRBV4-1 with TRBJ1-5; 9 bases are a match to TRBD1. The CDR3 loop spans 15 amino acids. With V trimmed by 5 bases and J by 3 bases, 5 bases remained unmatched. Germline V gene sequence: CDR1 MGHRA, CDR2 YSYEKL. The CDR3 loop is CASSYRDRDNQPQHF. DNA of the CDR3: TGCGCCAGCAGCTACCGGGACAGGGACAATCAGCCCCAGCATTTT.

DNA of the CDR3: TGTGCCAGCAGCTTCTTCTGGGGATACGAGCAGTACTTC. It yields the protein CASSFFWGYEQYF. J is TRBJ2-7 and V is TRBV5-6; D gene uncertain. The CDR3 runs to 13 residues. Germline CDR1 SGHDT, CDR2 YYEEEE. Between the trimmed V and J ends, which lost 2 bases and 4 bases, there was a span of 10 bases.

This chain connects TRBV30 to TRBJ2-1; D remains ambiguous. Trimming cost V 2 bases and J 7 bases, with 6 bases left between them. CDR1 is GTSNPN, CDR2 SVGIG, per germline (reference sequence). The CDR3 is 11 residues long. The CDR3 DNA reads as TGTGCCTGGAGTAGCACTAATGAGCAGTTCTTC. Translated, it gives CAWSSTNEQFF.

Only one count was recorded for this clone. The chain couples TRBV7-3 to TRBJ2-7; 9 nucleotides align to TRBD1. The CDR3 loop spans 13 amino acids. Germline V lookup: CDR1 SGHTA, CDR2 FQGTGA. V lost 5 bases and J lost 7; bases outside the gene matches: 6. CDR3 in amino acids: CASSKGTGREQYF. In DNA, the CDR3 is TGTGCCAGCAGCAAAGGGACAGGGCGAGAGCAGTACTTC.

This chain uses TRBV18 with TRBJ1-1; no clear D. This CDR3 has 12 amino acids. CDR1 and CDR2 (germline): KGHSH, LQKENI. V was cut by 6 bases and J by 7 bases, with 12 bases left in between. The CDR3 sequence: CASSPGGVEAFF. In DNA, the CDR3 is TGTGCCAGCTCCCCCGGCGGGGTTGAAGCTTTCTTT.

The chain is built from TRBV19 and TRBJ2-1; D might be TRBD2 (6 bases). CDR3 length equals 15 residues. Trimming removed 3 bases at V and 4 bases at J, with 13 bases between. Germline CDR1 reads LNHDA; CDR2 reads SQIVND (reference sequence). The CDR3 DNA reads as TGTGCCAGTAGTATTGGTGGGGGGTCATACAATGAGCAGTTCTTC. Translation: CASSIGGGSYNEQFF.